This T cell receptor beta chain appears in the sequencing data of a study of post-analysis software for immune sequencing data. General study findings and limits: Included in a set of roughly five TRBV segments more frequent in patients than controls were TRBV5-6, TRBV5-1 and TRBV20-1. Same-batch preparations were strongly co-clustered by F measure.

cDNA libraries for TCR beta contained unique molecular identifiers. TCRdb re-analysed the PCR reads in MiXCR, keeping a single row per CDR3 protein. The sample comprises roughly 800,000 distinct CDR3 sequences, about 53% of which are singletons, and over 4% rests with the top ten. Trimming took off 3 bases at V and 3 bases at J, with 9 bases between the two ends. This CDR3 has 13 amino acids. CDR1 DFQATT and CDR2 SNEGSKA come from the germline V gene (reference sequence). For this clonotype: Its antigen is as yet unknown.

Sequenced input: blood. This receptor was taken from a girl under 18 with multiple sclerosis. The chain has TRBV20-1 and TRBJ2-1; a weak D match, TRBD1 (6 bases). The CDR3 loop reads CSARPRGYNEQFF. CDR3 sequence (DNA): TGCAGTGCTAGGCCCAGGGGCTACAATGAGCAGTTCTTC.